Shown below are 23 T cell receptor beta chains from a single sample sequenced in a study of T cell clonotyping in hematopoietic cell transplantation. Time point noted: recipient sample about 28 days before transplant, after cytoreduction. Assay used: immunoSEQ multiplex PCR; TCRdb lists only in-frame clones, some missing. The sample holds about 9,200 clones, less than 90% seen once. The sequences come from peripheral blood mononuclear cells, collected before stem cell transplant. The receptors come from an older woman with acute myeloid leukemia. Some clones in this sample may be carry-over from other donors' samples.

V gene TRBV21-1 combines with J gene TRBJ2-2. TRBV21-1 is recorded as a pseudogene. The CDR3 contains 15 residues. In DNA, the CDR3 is TGTGCCAGCAGCAAGTCACCGAGTGGGACCGGGGAGCTGTTTTTT. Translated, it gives CASSKSPSGTGELFF.

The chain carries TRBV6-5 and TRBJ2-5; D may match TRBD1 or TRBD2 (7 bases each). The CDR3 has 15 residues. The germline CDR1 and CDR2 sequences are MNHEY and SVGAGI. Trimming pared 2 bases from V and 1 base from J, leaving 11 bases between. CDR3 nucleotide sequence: TGTGCCAGCAGTTACCAGGGGGGGCTCCAAGAGACCCAGTACTTC. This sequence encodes CASSYQGGLQETQYF.

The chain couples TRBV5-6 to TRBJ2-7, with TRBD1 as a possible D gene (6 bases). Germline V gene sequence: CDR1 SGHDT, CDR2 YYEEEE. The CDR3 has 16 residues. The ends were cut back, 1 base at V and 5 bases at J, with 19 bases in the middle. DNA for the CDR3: TGTGCCAGCAGCTTGTGGGGGACACCTACCCGGGACGAGCAGTACGTC. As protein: CASSLWGTPTRDEQYV.

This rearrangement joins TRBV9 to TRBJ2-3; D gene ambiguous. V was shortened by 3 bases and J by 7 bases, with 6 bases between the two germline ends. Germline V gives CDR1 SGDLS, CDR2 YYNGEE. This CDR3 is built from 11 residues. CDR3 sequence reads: CASSAVHTQYF. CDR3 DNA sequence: TGTGCCAGCAGCGCCGTTCATACGCAGTATTTT.

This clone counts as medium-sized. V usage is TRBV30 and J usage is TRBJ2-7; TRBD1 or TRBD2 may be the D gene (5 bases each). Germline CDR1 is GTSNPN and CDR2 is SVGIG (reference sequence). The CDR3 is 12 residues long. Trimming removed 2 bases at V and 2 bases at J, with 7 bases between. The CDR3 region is CAWSRGAYEQYV. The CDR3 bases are TGTGCCTGGAGTAGAGGGGCCTACGAGCAGTACGTC.

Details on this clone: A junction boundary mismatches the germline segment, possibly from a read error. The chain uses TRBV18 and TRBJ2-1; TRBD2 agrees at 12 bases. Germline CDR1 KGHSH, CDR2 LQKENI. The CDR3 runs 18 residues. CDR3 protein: CASSPPGLAGPGGNEQFF. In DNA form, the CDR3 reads TGTGCCAGCTCCCCACCGGGACTAGCGGGCCCAGGGGGGAATGAGCAGTTCTTC.

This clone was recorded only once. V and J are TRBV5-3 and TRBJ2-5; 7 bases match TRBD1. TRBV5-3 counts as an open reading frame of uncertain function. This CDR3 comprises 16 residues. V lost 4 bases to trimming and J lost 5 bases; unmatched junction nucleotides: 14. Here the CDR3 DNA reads TGTGCCAGAAGCAACAGGGGACGGGGTAAGGGGGAGACCCAGTACTTC. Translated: CARSNRGRGKGETQYF.

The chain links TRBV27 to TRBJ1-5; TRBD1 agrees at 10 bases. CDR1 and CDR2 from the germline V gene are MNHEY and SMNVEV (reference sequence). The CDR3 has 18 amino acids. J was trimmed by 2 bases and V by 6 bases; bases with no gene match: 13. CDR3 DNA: TGTGCCAGCAGCCCGGGACAGGGGAGAGGTTCTGGCAATCAGCCCCAGCATTTT. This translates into CASSPGQGRGSGNQPQHF.

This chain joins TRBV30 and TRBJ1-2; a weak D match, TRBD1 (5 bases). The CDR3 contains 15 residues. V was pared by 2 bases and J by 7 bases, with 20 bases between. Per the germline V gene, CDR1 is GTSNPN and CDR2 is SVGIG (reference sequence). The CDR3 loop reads CAWSRKTGFWGGYTF. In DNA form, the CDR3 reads TGTGCCTGGAGTCGTAAAACAGGTTTTTGGGGTGGCTACACCTTC.

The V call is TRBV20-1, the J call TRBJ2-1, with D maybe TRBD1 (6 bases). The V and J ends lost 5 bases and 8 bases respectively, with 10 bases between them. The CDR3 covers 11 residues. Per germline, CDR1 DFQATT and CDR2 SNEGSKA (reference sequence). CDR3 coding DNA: TGCAGTGCTCCCCAGGGGTATGAGCAGTTCTTC. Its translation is CSAPQGYEQFF.

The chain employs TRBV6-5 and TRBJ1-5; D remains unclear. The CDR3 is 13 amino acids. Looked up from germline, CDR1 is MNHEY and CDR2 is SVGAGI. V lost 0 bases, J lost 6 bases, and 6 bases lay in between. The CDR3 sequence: CASSYSRVQPQHF. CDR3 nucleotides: TGTGCCAGCAGTTACTCGAGGGTTCAGCCCCAGCATTTT.

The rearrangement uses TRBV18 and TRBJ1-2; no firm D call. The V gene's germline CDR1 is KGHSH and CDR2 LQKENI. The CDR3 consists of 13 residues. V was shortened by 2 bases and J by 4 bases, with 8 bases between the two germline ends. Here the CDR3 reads CASSPDGSYGYTF. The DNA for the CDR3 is TGTGCCAGCTCACCAGATGGGAGCTATGGCTACACCTTC.

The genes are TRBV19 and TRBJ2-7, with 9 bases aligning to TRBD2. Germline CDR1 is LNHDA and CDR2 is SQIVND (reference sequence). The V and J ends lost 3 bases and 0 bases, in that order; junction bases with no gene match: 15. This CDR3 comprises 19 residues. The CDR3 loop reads CASSMRLAGLTRLSYEQYF. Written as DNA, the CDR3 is TGTGCCAGTAGTATGCGGCTAGCGGGACTCACACGCCTCTCCTACGAGCAGTACTTC.

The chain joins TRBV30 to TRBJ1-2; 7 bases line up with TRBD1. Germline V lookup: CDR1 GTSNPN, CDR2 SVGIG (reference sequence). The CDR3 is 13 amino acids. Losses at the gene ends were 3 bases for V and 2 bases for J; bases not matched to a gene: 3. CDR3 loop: CAWSKGANYGYTF. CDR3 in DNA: TGTGCCTGGAGCAAGGGGGCGAACTATGGCTACACCTTC.

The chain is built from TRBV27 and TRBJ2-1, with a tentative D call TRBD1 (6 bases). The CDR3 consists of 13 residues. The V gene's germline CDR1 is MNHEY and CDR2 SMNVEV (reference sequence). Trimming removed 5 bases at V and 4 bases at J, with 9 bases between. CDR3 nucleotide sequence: TGTGCCAGCAGTCCCGGACAGTACAATGAGCAGTTCTTC. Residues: CASSPGQYNEQFF.

CDR3 loop: CASSLSRLNTEAFF. The CDR3 coding sequence is TGTGCCAGCAGCCTCAGCCGGTTGAACACTGAAGCTTTCTTT. The chain links TRBV7-9 to TRBJ1-1; D is ambiguous. The CDR3 consists of 14 residues. Germline lookup yields CDR1 SEHNR and CDR2 FQNEAQ (reference sequence). Between the trimmed V and J ends, which lost 5 bases and 0 bases, there was a span of 10 bases. The full variable domain, its missing parts supplied by reference TRBV7-9 and TRBJ1-1, is DTGVSQNPRHKITKRGQNVTFRCDPISEHNRLYWYRQTLGQGPEFLTYFQNEAQLEKSRLLSDRFSAERPKGSFSTLEIQRTEQGDSAMYLCASSLSRLNTEAFFGQGTRLTVV.

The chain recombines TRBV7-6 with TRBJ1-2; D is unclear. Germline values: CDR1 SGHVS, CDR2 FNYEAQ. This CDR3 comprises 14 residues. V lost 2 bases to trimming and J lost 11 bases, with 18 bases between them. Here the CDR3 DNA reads TGTGCCAGCAGCTTAAGGGCAGACCCTAGGGATTACACCTTC. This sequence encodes CASSLRADPRDYTF.

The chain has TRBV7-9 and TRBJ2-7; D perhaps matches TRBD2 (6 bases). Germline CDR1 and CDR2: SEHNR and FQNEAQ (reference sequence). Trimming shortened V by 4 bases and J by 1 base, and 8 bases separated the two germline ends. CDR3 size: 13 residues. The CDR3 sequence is CASSSGLSYEQYF. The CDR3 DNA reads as TGTGCCAGCAGCTCGGGACTTTCCTACGAGCAGTACTTC.

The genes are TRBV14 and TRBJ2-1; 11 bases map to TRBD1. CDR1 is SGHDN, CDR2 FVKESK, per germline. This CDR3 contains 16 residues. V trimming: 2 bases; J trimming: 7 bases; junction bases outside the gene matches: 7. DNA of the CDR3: TGTGCCAGCAGCCAACCTGGGACAGGGGGTTGGAATGAGCAGTTCTTC. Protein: CASSQPGTGGWNEQFF. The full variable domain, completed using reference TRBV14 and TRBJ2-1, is EAGVTQFPSHSVIEKGQTVTLRCDPISGHDNLYWYRRVMGKEIKFLLHFVKESKQDESGMPNNRFLAERTGGTYSTLKVQPAELEDSGVYFCASSQPGTGGWNEQFFGPGTRLTVL.

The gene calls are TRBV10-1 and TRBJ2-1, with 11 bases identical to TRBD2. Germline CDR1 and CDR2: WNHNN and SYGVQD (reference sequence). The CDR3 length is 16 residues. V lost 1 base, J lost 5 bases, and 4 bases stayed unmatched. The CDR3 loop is CASSEYTSGSDNEQFF. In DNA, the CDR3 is TGCGCCAGCAGTGAGTACACTAGCGGGAGCGACAATGAGCAGTTCTTC.

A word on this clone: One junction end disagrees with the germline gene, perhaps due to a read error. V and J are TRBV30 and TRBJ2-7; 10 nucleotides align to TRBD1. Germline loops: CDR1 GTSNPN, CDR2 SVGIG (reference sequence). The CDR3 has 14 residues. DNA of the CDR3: TGTGCCTCTTTGTCCCGGGACAGGGGCTACGGGCAGTACTTC. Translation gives CASLSRDRGYGQYF. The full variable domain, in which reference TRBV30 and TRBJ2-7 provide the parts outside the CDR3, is SQTIHQWPATLVQPVGSPLSLECTVEGTSNPNLYWYRQAAGRGLQLLFYSVGIGQISSEVPQNLSASRPQDRQFILSSKKLLLSDSGFYLCASLSRDRGYGQYFGPGTRLTVT.

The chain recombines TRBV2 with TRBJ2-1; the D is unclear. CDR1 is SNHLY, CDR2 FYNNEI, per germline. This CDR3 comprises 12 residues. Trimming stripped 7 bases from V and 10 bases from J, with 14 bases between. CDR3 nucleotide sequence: TGTGCCAGCACCGTAGAGGCGAAAGAGCAGTTCTTC. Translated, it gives CASTVEAKEQFF.

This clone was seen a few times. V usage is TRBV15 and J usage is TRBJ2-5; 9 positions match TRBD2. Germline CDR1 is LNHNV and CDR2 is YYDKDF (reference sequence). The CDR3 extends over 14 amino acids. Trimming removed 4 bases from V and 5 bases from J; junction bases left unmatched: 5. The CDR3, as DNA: TGTGCCACCAGCACGCGGGGGGGTACGGAGACCCAGTACTTC. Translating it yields CATSTRGGTETQYF.